The rows below give T cell receptor beta chains drawn from one sample of a study of post-analysis software for immune sequencing data. TCRdb used MiXCR to reprocess the PCR reads, holding one entry per CDR3 protein. The sample includes 400,000 to 500,000 distinct CDR3 sequences, less than 40% seen only once; the top ten take 7.5% to 8.5%. The sequencing sample was made of blood. The receptors here all came from a girl between 2 and 10 years old with multiple sclerosis. Both conserved end residues are part of each CDR3. D genes are given only for firm matches. Expanded clones are given a class, and other clones once, few, many or no size at all.

clone_size	d_call	v_call	j_call	cdr3_aa	cdr3_nt
few	TRBD1	TRBV20-1	TRBJ2-6	CSASDRAISGANVLTF	TGCAGTGCTTCAGACAGGGCTATCTCTGGGGCCAACGTCCTGACTTTC
.	.	TRBV7-2	TRBJ1-2	CASSLTATNYGYTF	TGTGCCAGCAGCTTAACGGCTACTAACTATGGCTACACCTTC
.	TRBD1	TRBV20-1	TRBJ2-7	CSASLTGTYEQYF	TGCAGTGCTAGTTTGACAGGGACCTACGAGCAGTACTTC
.	.	TRBV4-2	TRBJ2-1	CASSQDITDNEQFF	TGTGCCAGCAGCCAAGATATTACCGACAATGAGCAGTTCTTC
.	TRBD1	TRBV5-1	TRBJ1-2	CASSPRDSLYGYTF	TGCGCCAGCAGCCCCAGGGACAGCCTTTATGGCTACACCTTC
.	.	TRBV10-3	TRBJ1-5	CAISDPSRHSNQPQHF	TGTGCCATCAGTGATCCGTCACGGCATAGCAATCAGCCCCAGCATTTT
few	.	TRBV10-3	TRBJ1-2	CAISQPGRWYGYTF	TGTGCCATCAGTCAGCCGGGACGGTGGTATGGCTACACCTTC
few	TRBD2	TRBV5-1	TRBJ2-5	CASSRLAGREETQYF	TGCGCCAGCAGCAGACTAGCGGGGCGAGAAGAGACCCAGTACTTC
few	TRBD2	TRBV4-3	TRBJ2-1	CASSQGRGGWNEQFF	TGCGCCAGCAGCCAAGGGAGGGGAGGGTGGAATGAGCAGTTCTTC
few	TRBD1	TRBV10-3	TRBJ1-2	CAIGKTGSGPYGYTF	TGTGCCATCGGGAAGACAGGGTCTGGCCCTTATGGCTACACCTTC
few	.	TRBV29-1	TRBJ2-7	CSVLSGYSYEQYF	TGCAGCGTCCTATCCGGATACTCCTACGAGCAGTACTTC
.	.	TRBV28	TRBJ2-5	CASSLPDGQETQYF	TGTGCCAGCAGTTTACCGGACGGTCAAGAGACCCAGTACTTC
.	TRBD1	TRBV24-1	TRBJ2-3	CATSDWGQGDADTQYF	TGTGCCACCAGTGATTGGGGACAGGGAGATGCAGATACGCAGTATTTT
.	TRBD2	TRBV5-1	TRBJ2-7	CASREISGGRSYEQYF	TGCGCCAGCAGGGAGATTAGCGGGGGGCGCTCCTACGAGCAGTACTTC
.	TRBD2	TRBV12-3/TRBV12-4	TRBJ2-1	CASSSGRGGRRKISSYNEQFF	TGTGCCAGCAGTTCGGGGAGGGGCGGGAGGCGGAAAATAAGCTCCTACAATGAGCAGTTCTTC
.	.	TRBV20-1	TRBJ1-4	CSAIPGIATNEKLFF	TGCAGTGCTATACCTGGGATCGCAACTAATGAAAAACTGTTTTTT
.	TRBD2	TRBV20-1	TRBJ2-7	CSASISGGPSEQYF	TGCAGTGCTAGTATATCGGGGGGGCCTTCCGAGCAGTACTTC
.	.	TRBV7-9	TRBJ1-1	CASSLAQTRTAPSEAFF	TGTGCCAGCAGCTTAGCGCAAACTAGGACAGCCCCGAGTGAAGCTTTCTTT
.	TRBD1	TRBV3-1	TRBJ2-2	CASSQARGRATGELFF	TGTGCCAGCAGCCAAGCCAGGGGGCGTGCCACCGGGGAGCTGTTTTTT
.	TRBD2	TRBV4-3	TRBJ2-5	CASSQGTSGVGGQETQYF	TGCGCCAGCAGCCAAGGGACTAGCGGAGTTGGAGGCCAAGAGACCCAGTACTTC
.	.	TRBV3-1	TRBJ1-5	CASSLGGASNQPQHF	TGTGCCAGCAGCCTCGGCGGGGCTAGCAATCAGCCCCAGCATTTT
few	.	TRBV5-1	TRBJ1-5	CASSFVQPNQPQHF	TGCGCCAGCAGCTTTGTTCAGCCCAATCAGCCCCAGCATTTT
few	.	TRBV7-6	TRBJ2-7	CASSLDPGNRYEQYF	TGTGCCAGCAGCTTAGATCCGGGCAATCGCTACGAGCAGTACTTC
.	.	TRBV7-2	TRBJ2-7	CASRPPGPFYEQYF	TGTGCCAGCAGACCCCCGGGACCTTTCTACGAGCAGTACTTC
.	TRBD1	TRBV12-3/TRBV12-4	TRBJ1-6	CASTLEDRGSPLHF	TGTGCCAGCACCCTTGAGGACAGGGGTTCACCCCTCCACTTT
few	TRBD1	TRBV27	TRBJ2-7	CASSTMPGQGYEEQYF	TGTGCCAGCAGCACGATGCCGGGACAGGGGTACGAAGAGCAGTACTTC
.	.	TRBV24-1	TRBJ2-1	CATSDLRDHNEQFF	TGTGCCACCAGTGATTTGAGAGACCACAATGAGCAGTTCTTC
.	TRBD2	TRBV7-2	TRBJ2-7	CASSPYPGLAVYEQYF	TGTGCCAGCAGCCCCTACCCGGGACTAGCGGTCTACGAGCAGTACTTC
few	TRBD1	TRBV7-9	TRBJ1-2	CASSLQGGPDYGYTF	TGTGCCAGCAGCTTACAGGGGGGACCTGACTATGGCTACACCTTC
.	.	TRBV10-3	TRBJ2-5	CAIKGGVSEQYF	TGTGCCATCAAAGGTGGCGTCTCAGAGCAGTACTTC
.	.	TRBV7-9	TRBJ2-1	CASSLGLQAESEQFF	TGTGCCAGCAGCTTAGGATTACAGGCTGAGAGTGAGCAGTTCTTC
few	.	TRBV29-1	TRBJ2-5	CSAVPTGQETQYF	TGCAGCGCAGTACCCACAGGCCAAGAGACCCAGTACTTC
few	.	TRBV10-3	TRBJ2-5	CAIGLGPSETQYF	TGTGCCATCGGGCTAGGCCCCAGCGAGACCCAGTACTTC